Below are 32 T cell receptor beta chains sequenced from a single sample in a study of OX40 agonist ivuxolimab in advanced cancers. The method was immunoSEQ multiplex PCR; TCRdb's version includes in-frame clones alone and lacks a portion of them. The table includes about 66,000 clones, approximately 90% detected once. The sequencing here drew on CD4+ or CD8+ T cells sorted from blood, taken in a trial of the OX40 agonist ivuxolimab. These receptors came from an adult with an advanced solid tumor such as melanoma, head and neck, liver or kidney cancer.

V and J are TRBV4-1 and TRBJ1-2, with D hard to call. The CDR3 totals 15 residues. V was trimmed by 0 bases and J by 4 bases, leaving 12 bases between them. Germline CDR1 is MGHRA and CDR2 is YSYEKL. As DNA, the CDR3 is TGCGCCAGCAGCCAAGATTCATTCGGTCTCTATGGCTACACCTTC. Translated, it gives CASSQDSFGLYGYTF.

In this sample, this clone is large. The chain employs TRBV10-3 and TRBJ2-1; maybe TRBD1 (5 bases). V was cut by 4 bases and J by 4 bases, with 8 bases left in between. Germline lookup yields CDR1 ENHRY and CDR2 SYGVKD. The CDR3 has 13 amino acids. The CDR3 sequence: CAISVTGYNEQFF. The CDR3 DNA reads TGTGCCATCAGTGTCACAGGTTACAATGAGCAGTTCTTC.

This rearrangement joins TRBV15 to TRBJ1-5; D not resolved. The CDR3 runs 14 residues. Deletions cut 5 bases from V and 5 bases from J, with 13 bases between. Germline CDR1 is LNHNV and CDR2 is YYDKDF (reference sequence). CDR3 nucleotides: TGTGCCACCAGCCCGACGGGTTACGATCAGCCCCAGCATTTT. Translated, it gives CATSPTGYDQPQHF.

This sequence joins TRBV6-1 and TRBJ1-1; a possible D gene is TRBD1 (5 bases). The germline CDR1 and CDR2 sequences are MNHNS and SASEGT. The CDR3 extends over 14 amino acids. V gave up 2 bases and J gave up 1 base, with 8 bases separating them. CDR3 sequence: CASSEWGGNTEAFF. The CDR3 coding sequence is TGTGCCAGCAGTGAATGGGGGGGGAACACTGAAGCTTTCTTT.

This chain joins TRBV18 and TRBJ2-3; D remains unclear. The CDR3 is 14 residues long. V was cut by 0 bases and J by 0 bases, with 4 bases left in between. Germline V lookup: CDR1 KGHSH, CDR2 LQKENI. CDR3 in amino acids: CASSPPVSTDTQYF. The CDR3 DNA reads TGTGCCAGCTCACCACCGGTTAGCACAGATACGCAGTATTTT.

This chain connects TRBV2 to TRBJ2-1; 10 positions match TRBD2. From germline, CDR1 is SNHLY and CDR2 FYNNEI. Trimming removed 9 bases from V and 7 bases from J; junction bases left unmatched: 9. This CDR3 is 14 amino acids long. The CDR3 here is CASPKRGGPNEQFF. DNA of the CDR3: TGTGCCAGTCCAAAGCGGGGGGGCCCTAATGAGCAGTTCTTC. The whole variable domain, remainder taken from reference TRBV2 and TRBJ2-1, is EPEVTQTPSHQVTQMGQEVILRCVPISNHLYFYWYRQILGQKVEFLVSFYNNEISEKSEIFDDQFSVERPDGSNFTLKIRSTKLEDSAMYFCASPKRGGPNEQFFGPGTRLTVL.

The rearrangement links TRBV19 to TRBJ2-7; either TRBD1 or TRBD2 may supply D (5 bases each). In germline, CDR1 is LNHDA, CDR2 SQIVND (reference sequence). CDR3 length equals 14 residues. V gave up 3 bases and J gave up 7 bases, with 16 bases separating them. The CDR3 is CASSIGASRLEQYF. CDR3 DNA: TGTGCCAGTAGTATCGGGGCTAGCCGGTTGGAGCAGTACTTC.

The chain couples TRBV11-2 to TRBJ2-2, with 7 positions matching TRBD2. CDR1 is SGHAT, CDR2 FQNNGV, per germline. CDR3 size: 14 residues. The ends lost 5 bases at V and 4 bases at J; junction bases unmatched: 4. CDR3 region: CASSPRLATGELFF. The CDR3 nucleotides read TGTGCCAGCAGCCCCCGACTAGCCACCGGGGAGCTGTTTTTT.

This clone was recorded once. The CDR3 loop is CASSSKPGTGSYEQYF. The CDR3 coding sequence is TGTGCCAGCAGTTCTAAACCCGGGACGGGGTCCTACGAGCAGTACTTC. J is TRBJ2-7 and V is TRBV6-5; possibly TRBD1 or TRBD2 for D (5 bases each). Looked up from germline, CDR1 is MNHEY and CDR2 is SVGAGI. With 4 bases removed from V and 1 base from J, the gap between germline ends came to 17 bases. The CDR3 covers 16 residues.

The chain employs TRBV6-1 and TRBJ1-2; 10 bases map to TRBD1. The germline V gene encodes CDR1 MNHNS and CDR2 SASEGT. This CDR3 is 13 amino acids long. V shed 3 bases and J 7 bases; nucleotides not matched to a gene: 2. The chain's CDR3 is CASSDGTGVGYTF. The CDR3 DNA follows: TGTGCCAGCAGTGATGGGACAGGGGTTGGCTACACCTTC.

The V and J genes are TRBV11-2 and TRBJ2-7, with D possibly being TRBD1 (6 bases). This CDR3 comprises 14 residues. V dropped 2 bases and J dropped 9 bases, with 17 bases sitting between them. Germline loops: CDR1 SGHAT, CDR2 FQNNGV. CDR3 DNA sequence: TGTGCCAGCAGCTTACCGGGACACCAAGAGGTGCAGTACTTC. Translating it yields CASSLPGHQEVQYF.

This clone occurred a few times. This chain links TRBV30 with TRBJ1-1, with 7 nucleotides matching TRBD1. Per the germline V gene, CDR1 is GTSNPN and CDR2 is SVGIG (reference sequence). This CDR3 has 12 residues. The V gene end was trimmed by 7 bases and the J gene end by 0 bases; junction bases not matched to a gene: 2. CDR3 coding DNA: TGTGCCTTGGGACAGATGAACACTGAAGCTTTCTTT. Translation: CALGQMNTEAFF.

The chain carries TRBV28 and TRBJ2-2, with D unclear. This CDR3 is 17 amino acids long. Trimming removed 6 bases at V and 0 bases at J, with 17 bases between. From germline, CDR1 is MDHEN and CDR2 SYDVKM. The DNA for the CDR3 is TGTGCCAGCAGCCGAGTTGGGTGGGAACCGAACACCGGGGAGCTGTTTTTT. Protein product: CASSRVGWEPNTGELFF.

A note on this clone: Germline and junction disagree at one end, which may indicate a read error. This specimen includes other DNA sequences encoding the same CDR3. The chain joins TRBV28 to TRBJ2-7, with 9 positions matching TRBD1. The germline gives CDR1 MDHEN, CDR2 SYDVKM. The CDR3 consists of 17 residues. The CDR3 loop reads CASSSSGQGVNGYEQYF. CDR3 DNA sequence: TGTGCTAGCAGTTCCTCGGGACAGGGAGTGAATGGCTACGAGCAGTACTTC.

The CDR3 loop is CASRLGTDYYEQYF. The CDR3 bases are TGTGCCAGCAGACTAGGGACCGATTACTACGAGCAGTACTTC. The chain links TRBV28 to TRBJ2-7, with D perhaps matching TRBD1 or TRBD2 (5 bases each). V was shortened by 6 bases and J by 3 bases, with 15 bases between the two germline ends. This CDR3 comprises 14 residues. Germline loops: CDR1 MDHEN, CDR2 SYDVKM.

The chain combines TRBV5-1 with TRBJ2-5; 8 positions match TRBD1. The germline gives CDR1 SGHRS, CDR2 YFSETQ. The ends lost 0 bases at V and 5 bases at J; junction bases unmatched: 9. The CDR3 loop spans 16 amino acids. CDR3: CASSLAQAGGGETQYF. The CDR3 DNA reads TGCGCCAGCAGCTTGGCCCAAGCAGGGGGCGGGGAGACCCAGTACTTC.

Only one count was recorded for this clone. The chain links TRBV15 to TRBJ2-3, with 8 positions matching TRBD2. The CDR3 is 16 amino acids. Germline V gene lookup returns CDR1 LNHNV and CDR2 YYDKDF (reference sequence). The trim removed 1 base at V and 2 bases at J, leaving 5 bases unmatched. Here the CDR3 reads CATSRVAGGPTDTQYF. In DNA form, the CDR3 reads TGTGCCACCAGCAGAGTGGCGGGGGGACCCACAGATACGCAGTATTTT.

This sequence joins TRBV10-2 and TRBJ2-2; no clear D gene. This CDR3 spans 11 amino acids. The germline V gene encodes CDR1 WSHSY and CDR2 SAAADI. V was clipped by 7 bases and J by 0 bases, with 0 bases between them. The CDR3 protein is CASTNTGELFF. The CDR3 bases are TGCGCCAGCACGAACACCGGGGAGCTGTTTTTT.

This rearrangement joins TRBV28 to TRBJ1-1; no reliable D call. Between the trimmed V and J ends, which lost 2 bases and 5 bases, there was a span of 15 bases. Germline-derived CDR1 and CDR2 are MDHEN and SYDVKM. The CDR3 extends over 15 amino acids. As DNA, the CDR3 is TGTGCCAGCAGTTTACCCTCGGGAGGGAGGACTGAAGCTTTCTTT. Residues: CASSLPSGGRTEAFF.

This rearrangement joins TRBV28 to TRBJ2-3, with D unclear. The CDR3 has 15 residues. Trimming removed 4 bases from V and 2 bases from J, with 13 bases in between. Per germline, CDR1 MDHEN and CDR2 SYDVKM. DNA of the CDR3: TGTGCCAGCAGTTCAGTCTCACAGAACACAGATACGCAGTATTTT. Amino acids: CASSSVSQNTDTQYF.

The chain combines TRBV7-9 with TRBJ2-7; D unresolved. Germline V gives CDR1 SEHNR, CDR2 FQNEAQ (reference sequence). The CDR3 length is 15 residues. With 1 base removed from V and 3 bases from J, the gap between germline ends came to 13 bases. The CDR3 sequence is CASSLVGRKSYEQYF. The CDR3 DNA reads as TGTGCCAGCAGCTTAGTTGGCAGGAAGAGCTACGAGCAGTACTTC.

The chain recombines TRBV9 with TRBJ1-5, with 12 bases fitting TRBD1. After removal of 4 bases from V and 4 bases from J, the junction contained 6 bases not matched to a gene. Germline V gives CDR1 SGDLS, CDR2 YYNGEE. This CDR3 has 16 amino acids. CDR3 DNA: TGTGCCAGCAGCACCCCGGGACAGGGGGCGAATCAGCCCCAGCATTTT. It encodes CASSTPGQGANQPQHF.

The chain recombines TRBV29-1 with TRBJ1-2; 9 bases align to TRBD1. The CDR3 contains 15 residues. Per the germline V gene, CDR1 is SQVTM and CDR2 is ANQGSEA. V was clipped by 4 bases and J by 6 bases; unmatched bases: 12. CDR3 DNA sequence: TGCAGCGTTGCTGGTGGGACAGGGTTTGGGAATGGCTACACCTTC. Translation gives CSVAGGTGFGNGYTF.

This sequence joins TRBV27 and TRBJ1-5, with 7 bases that match TRBD1. After removal of 3 bases from V and 6 bases from J, the junction contained 5 bases not matched to a gene. Germline lookup yields CDR1 MNHEY and CDR2 SMNVEV (reference sequence). The CDR3 contains 14 residues. The CDR3 loop is CASSFGRGFQPQHF. The CDR3 nucleotides read TGTGCCAGCAGTTTTGGCAGGGGGTTTCAGCCCCAGCATTTT.

The chain joins TRBV7-3 to TRBJ1-1, with 7 positions matching TRBD1. Per the germline V gene, CDR1 is SGHTA and CDR2 is FQGTGA. J lost 6 bases, V lost 6 bases, and 7 bases had no gene match. The CDR3 length is 13 residues. CDR3 DNA: TGTGCCAGCAGTTCAACAGGGGTCCCTGAAGCTTTCTTT. The encoded protein is CASSSTGVPEAFF.

J is TRBJ2-7 and V is TRBV11-2; TRBD2 agrees at 7 bases. Germline V lookup: CDR1 SGHAT, CDR2 FQNNGV. With V trimmed by 0 bases and J by 0 bases, 2 bases remained unmatched. This CDR3 is built from 15 residues. The CDR3 region is CASSLDGGSSYEQYF. In DNA, the CDR3 is TGTGCCAGCAGCTTAGACGGCGGGAGCTCCTACGAGCAGTACTTC. Full variable domain (rest looked up from reference TRBV11-2 and TRBJ2-7): EAGVAQSPRYKIIEKRQSVAFWCNPISGHATLYWYQQILGQGPKLLIQFQNNGVVDDSQLPKDRFSAERLKGVDSTLKIQPAKLEDSAVYLCASSLDGGSSYEQYFGPGTRLTVT.

The J gene is TRBJ2-5, the V gene TRBV5-4; the match to TRBD1 covers 10 bases. The DNA end favors TRBJ2-7, so the J call may be wrong. Germline V gene sequence: CDR1 SGHNT, CDR2 YYREEE (reference sequence). There are 15 residues in the CDR3. CDR3 protein: CASSSWDRGPYEQYF. Here the CDR3 DNA reads TGTGCCAGCAGCTCGTGGGACAGGGGTCCCTACGAGCAGTACTTC.

To note about this clone: Other DNA sequences in this sample translate to the same CDR3. The V and J genes are TRBV11-2 and TRBJ2-7; D not resolved. This CDR3 comprises 13 residues. Germline CDR1 and CDR2: SGHAT and FQNNGV. V dropped 1 base and J dropped 3 bases, with 7 bases sitting between them. The CDR3 reads CASSLGLIYEQYF. DNA of the CDR3: TGTGCCAGCAGCTTAGGGCTCATCTACGAGCAGTACTTC.

V gene TRBV27 combines with J gene TRBJ2-7; 13 bases match TRBD2. CDR1 MNHEY and CDR2 SMNVEV come from the germline V gene (reference sequence). The CDR3 runs to 16 residues. The ends lost 1 base at V and 4 bases at J; junction bases unmatched: 4. CDR3 protein: CASSLLLAGGPYEQYF. CDR3 in DNA: TGTGCCAGCAGTTTATTACTAGCGGGAGGGCCTTACGAGCAGTACTTC.

V is TRBV5-4 and J is TRBJ1-2, with unresolved D. Trimming cost V 0 bases and J 8 bases, with 23 bases left between them. The germline V gene encodes CDR1 SGHNT and CDR2 YYREEE (reference sequence). The CDR3 spans 17 residues. The CDR3 nucleotides are TGTGCCAGCAGCTTGGGCCCGGGCGGGAGTCTCGGAGACGGCTACACCTTC. Protein: CASSLGPGGSLGDGYTF.

The chain is built from TRBV27 and TRBJ1-4, with 9 bases matching TRBD1. Trimming at V came to 3 bases and at J to 10 bases, leaving 6 bases not matched to a gene. Germline lookup yields CDR1 MNHEY and CDR2 SMNVEV (reference sequence). This CDR3 is built from 14 residues. The CDR3 DNA sequence: TGTGCCAGCAGTTTGGGACAGGGTTTCGGAAAACTGTTTTTT. Protein: CASSLGQGFGKLFF. The full variable domain, in which reference TRBV27 and TRBJ1-4 provide the parts outside the CDR3, is EAQVTQNPRYLITVTGKKLTVTCSQNMNHEYMSWYRQDPGLGLRQIYYSMNVEVTDKGDVPEGYKVSRKEKRNFPLILESPSPNQTSLYFCASSLGQGFGKLFFGSGTQLSVL.

This clone was seen just once. The rearrangement links TRBV19 to TRBJ2-1; TRBD2 matches 9 bases. Germline CDR1 and CDR2: LNHDA and SQIVND (reference sequence). V was clipped by 3 bases and J by 4 bases; unmatched bases: 4. This CDR3 is 15 amino acids long. The CDR3 protein is CASSIGLAKYNEQFF. CDR3 bases: TGTGCCAGTAGTATTGGACTAGCGAAGTACAATGAGCAGTTCTTC.